This T cell receptor (beta chain) comes out of a study of blood T cell repertoires in COVID-19. At the level of the study: The United States, Italy and Spain were the sources of the acute and convalescent COVID-19 samples. Sample material is recorded as cDNA or gDNA derived from T cells, B-cell-depleted T cells, or PBMCs.

Sequencing used immunoSEQ multiplex PCR; TCRdb keeps in-frame clones, though not all of them. The data hold about 250,000 clones, with 70% to 90% observed a single time. What was sequenced was peripheral blood. The sequence derives from a man aged 45-60 years with active or convalescent COVID-19.

CDR3 bases: TGTGCCAGCAGCTTAATTCCCGGACAGTACACTGAAGCTTTCTTT. This codes for CASSLIPGQYTEAFF. This rearrangement joins TRBV11-2 to TRBJ1-1; possible D gene TRBD1, 6 bases. The V and J ends lost 2 bases and 3 bases respectively, with 13 bases between them. This CDR3 contains 15 residues. Germline values: CDR1 SGHAT, CDR2 FQNNGV.